This T cell receptor (beta chain) was documented in a study of T cell repertoires in aging, cancer and after chemotherapy. Peripheral blood genomic DNA, not sorted cells or RNA, was the template. Findings and limits, study-wide: Compared with age-matched healthy donors, untreated hematological or solid cancer patients showed higher blood TCR clonality.

Germline V gene data show CDR1 as SGHNT and CDR2 as YENEEA. The CDR3 runs to 20 residues. A remark on this clonotype: The antigen is unknown. An end of the junction differs from the germline gene, which may be a read error.

TRB rearrangements spanning V, D and J were amplified using mixed TRB-A/B primers. TCRdb reanalysed the multiplex PCR reads using MiXCR and keeps one entry per CDR3 protein. The sample consists of some 8,500 distinct CDR3 sequences, about 40% of them appearing once. This TCR derives from a human donor with a solid tumor. The chain combines TRBV11-3 with TRBJ1-4; D gene ambiguous. Sequenced: blood. The CDR3 here is CASSQDPPQIQVSTNEKLFF. In DNA form, the CDR3 reads TGCGCCAGCAGCCAAGATCCCCCCCAAATTCAGGTCTCAACTAATGAAAAACTGTTTTTT.